Listed below are T cell receptor beta chains from one sample, sequenced in a study of blood T cell repertoires in COVID-19. Data came from immunoSEQ multiplex PCR; TCRdb stores just in-frame clones and leaves some out. There are 150,000 to 200,000 clones in the sample; approximately 80% occur only once, and over 10% lies in the top ten. The sequenced sample was PBMCs or T cells enriched from blood (not recorded which). The receptors were sampled from an older woman who had recovered from COVID-19. Both conserved end residues are part of each CDR3. The D gene is left open where the match is weak. Rows give clone size only sometimes, using once, few, many, or a class for an expanded clone.

d_call: TRBD1
clone_size: few
v_call: TRBV7-2
j_call: TRBJ1-6
cdr3_nt: TGTGCCAGCAGCTCCACAGGGGGCCCGAGCTCCTATAATTCACCCCTCCACTTT
cdr3_aa: CASSSTGGPSSYNSPLHF

d_call: TRBD2
clone_size: NA
v_call: TRBV11-2
j_call: TRBJ2-2
cdr3_nt: TGTGCCAGCAGCTTCGGGACTAGCTTCACCGGGGAGCTGTTTTTT
cdr3_aa: CASSFGTSFTGELFF

d_call: NA
clone_size: few
v_call: TRBV11-2
j_call: TRBJ2-1
cdr3_nt: TGTGCCAGCAGGGCATGGGGGGAGAGGGCCAATGAGCAGTTCTTC
cdr3_aa: CASRAWGERANEQFF

d_call: TRBD1
clone_size: few
v_call: TRBV7-9
j_call: TRBJ1-2
cdr3_nt: TGTGCCAGCAGCTTGAGGGGACAGACTACTAACTATGGCTACACCTTC
cdr3_aa: CASSLRGQTTNYGYTF

d_call: TRBD1
clone_size: NA
v_call: TRBV27
j_call: TRBJ1-2
cdr3_nt: TGTGCCAGCAGTATCCACAGGGGTTATGGCTACACCTTC
cdr3_aa: CASSIHRGYGYTF

d_call: TRBD2
clone_size: NA
v_call: TRBV12-3/TRBV12-4
j_call: TRBJ2-7
cdr3_nt: TGTGCCAGCAGCCCGGGGGGGTACGAGCAGTACTTC
cdr3_aa: CASSPGGYEQYF

d_call: TRBD1
clone_size: once
v_call: TRBV5-1
j_call: TRBJ1-2
cdr3_nt: TGCGCCAGCACACTGGGACAGGGGGCGTATGGCTACACCTTC
cdr3_aa: CASTLGQGAYGYTF

d_call: NA
clone_size: NA
v_call: TRBV30
j_call: TRBJ1-3
cdr3_nt: TGTGCCTGGGCGGTCTCTGGAAACACCATATATTTT
cdr3_aa: CAWAVSGNTIYF

d_call: NA
clone_size: NA
v_call: TRBV11-2
j_call: TRBJ2-7
cdr3_nt: TGTGCCAGCAGCTTAGGGCCCTCCTACGAGCAGTACTTC
cdr3_aa: CASSLGPSYEQYF

d_call: TRBD2
clone_size: NA
v_call: TRBV9
j_call: TRBJ2-7
cdr3_nt: TGTGCCAGCAGCAAGACTAGCGGGGGGTCCTACGAGCAGTACTTC
cdr3_aa: CASSKTSGGSYEQYF

d_call: TRBD2
clone_size: NA
v_call: TRBV5-1
j_call: TRBJ2-5
cdr3_nt: TGCGCCAGCAGCTTGGCGCCTCCGGCGGGACTAGCGGGAGGGCGGGGGCAAGAGACCCAGTACTTC
cdr3_aa: CASSLAPPAGLAGGRGQETQYF

d_call: TRBD2
clone_size: NA
v_call: TRBV4-2
j_call: TRBJ2-5
cdr3_nt: TGTGCCAGCAGCCCCACGTCTAGCGGGGTGGGAGAGACCCAGTACTTC
cdr3_aa: CASSPTSSGVGETQYF

d_call: TRBD1
clone_size: NA
v_call: TRBV10-2
j_call: TRBJ2-7
cdr3_nt: TGCGCCAGCACAGGGGGCCACGAGCAGTACTTC
cdr3_aa: CASTGGHEQYF

d_call: NA
clone_size: NA
v_call: TRBV6-5
j_call: TRBJ2-7
cdr3_nt: TGTGCCAGCAGTATCAACAGGGCTCAGGACGAGCAGTACTTC
cdr3_aa: CASSINRAQDEQYF

d_call: NA
clone_size: once
v_call: TRBV7-8
j_call: TRBJ1-2
cdr3_nt: TGTGCCAGCAGCGCAAACCCCGCCGGGGGGACAGGCTACACCTTC
cdr3_aa: CASSANPAGGTGYTF

d_call: NA
clone_size: NA
v_call: TRBV2
j_call: TRBJ2-2
cdr3_nt: TGTGCCAGCAGTGAATATGGGGAGCTGTTTTTT
cdr3_aa: CASSEYGELFF

d_call: NA
clone_size: few
v_call: TRBV24-1
j_call: TRBJ1-1
cdr3_nt: TGTGCCGCCGACTCTCCTATCATGAACACTGAAGCTTTCTTT
cdr3_aa: CAADSPIMNTEAFF

d_call: NA
clone_size: few
v_call: TRBV7-9
j_call: TRBJ2-7
cdr3_nt: TGTGCCAGCAGCTTAGTTGGGGGGTCCTACGAGCAGTACTTC
cdr3_aa: CASSLVGGSYEQYF

d_call: TRBD2
clone_size: NA
v_call: TRBV5-4
j_call: TRBJ2-2
cdr3_nt: TGTGCCAGCAGCTCCCAGCGGGGGGACACCGGGGAGCTGTTTTTT
cdr3_aa: CASSSQRGDTGELFF

d_call: NA
clone_size: NA
v_call: TRBV3-1/TRBV3-2
j_call: TRBJ2-2
cdr3_nt: TGTGCCAGCAGCCAAGAAGGGCGGGCCGGGGAGCTGTTTTTT
cdr3_aa: CASSQEGRAGELFF

d_call: TRBD1
clone_size: NA
v_call: TRBV5-8
j_call: TRBJ1-1
cdr3_nt: TGTGCCAGCAGCCAAACCCGGGACAGGGGGCAAGCTTTCTTT
cdr3_aa: CASSQTRDRGQAFF

d_call: TRBD2
clone_size: few
v_call: TRBV28
j_call: TRBJ2-7
cdr3_nt: TGTGCCAGCAGTTTTGAGTCTAGCGGGAGCCACGAGCAGTACTTC
cdr3_aa: CASSFESSGSHEQYF

d_call: TRBD1
clone_size: NA
v_call: TRBV2
j_call: TRBJ1-5
cdr3_nt: TGTGCCAGCAGACCCACAGGGGGCCGGGCTCAGCCCCAGCATTTT
cdr3_aa: CASRPTGGRAQPQHF

d_call: TRBD1
clone_size: few
v_call: TRBV5-1
j_call: TRBJ2-7
cdr3_nt: TGCGCCAGCAGCTGGGGGACAGGGTCCTACGAGCAGTACTTC
cdr3_aa: CASSWGTGSYEQYF

d_call: NA
clone_size: NA
v_call: TRBV18
j_call: TRBJ1-1
cdr3_nt: TGTGCCAGCTCCCAACGATCGGGTTTTACTGAAGCTTTCTTT
cdr3_aa: CASSQRSGFTEAFF

d_call: NA
clone_size: NA
v_call: TRBV5-1
j_call: TRBJ2-1
cdr3_nt: TGCGCCAGCAGCTCCGCAAGCGGGCACGAATACAATGAGCAGCTCTTC
cdr3_aa: CASSSASGHEYNEQLF

d_call: NA
clone_size: NA
v_call: TRBV18
j_call: TRBJ2-2
cdr3_nt: TGTGCCAGCTCATCTCCCGGCACCGGGGAGCTGTTTTTT
cdr3_aa: CASSSPGTGELFF

d_call: TRBD2
clone_size: NA
v_call: TRBV29-1
j_call: TRBJ2-7
cdr3_nt: TGCAGCGCCGGGACTACCTCCTACGAGCAGTACTTC
cdr3_aa: CSAGTTSYEQYF

d_call: NA
clone_size: NA
v_call: TRBV21-1
j_call: TRBJ1-1
cdr3_nt: TGTGCCAGCAGAAAGGCCAGGGCGGGGGATAAGAACACTGAAGCTTTCTTT
cdr3_aa: CASRKARAGDKNTEAFF

d_call: TRBD2
clone_size: NA
v_call: TRBV27
j_call: TRBJ2-5
cdr3_nt: TGTGCCAGCAGGCCTCTAGCGGGAGAGACCCAGTACTTC
cdr3_aa: CASRPLAGETQYF

d_call: TRBD1
clone_size: NA
v_call: TRBV27
j_call: TRBJ1-6
cdr3_nt: TGTGCCAGCAGTTTAAGGGACAGAAACTCACCCCTCCACTTT
cdr3_aa: CASSLRDRNSPLHF

d_call: NA
clone_size: NA
v_call: TRBV2
j_call: TRBJ2-7
cdr3_nt: TGTGCCAGCAGTGAGCAGACAGGTAGTCATCAGTACTTC
cdr3_aa: CASSEQTGSHQYF

d_call: NA
clone_size: NA
v_call: TRBV28
j_call: TRBJ1-2
cdr3_nt: TGTGCCAGCACTGCGGGCTATGGCTACACCTTC
cdr3_aa: CASTAGYGYTF

d_call: NA
clone_size: NA
v_call: TRBV2
j_call: TRBJ1-5
cdr3_nt: TGTGCCAGCTCCCCGGACGGGGGGGATCAGCCCCAGCATTTT
cdr3_aa: CASSPDGGDQPQHF

d_call: NA
clone_size: few
v_call: TRBV6-1
j_call: TRBJ1-6
cdr3_nt: TGTGCCAGCAGTGAAAGGGGGGGGGCCCTTCCTTCTAATTCACCCCTCCACTTT
cdr3_aa: CASSERGGALPSNSPLHF

d_call: NA
clone_size: NA
v_call: TRBV7-9
j_call: TRBJ1-6
cdr3_nt: TGTGCCAGCGGCGACAGCTCCTATAATTCACCCCTCCACTTT
cdr3_aa: CASGDSSYNSPLHF

d_call: NA
clone_size: NA
v_call: TRBV19
j_call: TRBJ2-7
cdr3_nt: TGTGCCAGTAAGGACTCCAGGGAGCAGTACTTC
cdr3_aa: CASKDSREQYF

d_call: TRBD1
clone_size: NA
v_call: TRBV19
j_call: TRBJ1-2
cdr3_nt: TGTGCCAGTAGTGCCGGGACAGGGGGCTATGGCTACACCTTC
cdr3_aa: CASSAGTGGYGYTF

d_call: NA
clone_size: NA
v_call: TRBV7-2
j_call: TRBJ2-3
cdr3_nt: TGTGCCAGCAGCTCACTCCGTTTTACAGATACGCAGTATTTT
cdr3_aa: CASSSLRFTDTQYF

d_call: NA
clone_size: NA
v_call: TRBV19
j_call: TRBJ1-2
cdr3_nt: TGTGCCAGTGGGGTGACAGGCCTCACTAATGGCTACACCTTC
cdr3_aa: CASGVTGLTNGYTF

d_call: NA
clone_size: NA
v_call: TRBV7-9
j_call: TRBJ2-2
cdr3_nt: TGTGCCAGCAGCTTACGTAGGTCAGACTATGCCGGGGAGCTGTTTTTT
cdr3_aa: CASSLRRSDYAGELFF

d_call: TRBD1
clone_size: NA
v_call: TRBV11-3
j_call: TRBJ1-4
cdr3_nt: TGTGCCAGCAGCGGGGCAGGGGGCTCTCCTAATGAAAAACTGTTTTTT
cdr3_aa: CASSGAGGSPNEKLFF

d_call: NA
clone_size: NA
v_call: TRBV30
j_call: TRBJ1-3
cdr3_nt: TGTGCCTGGAATAGGGGGAACTCTGGAAACACCATATATTTT
cdr3_aa: CAWNRGNSGNTIYF

d_call: TRBD2
clone_size: NA
v_call: TRBV5-1
j_call: TRBJ2-7
cdr3_nt: TGCGCCAGCAGCCCCGGGGGGACGGCGTACGAGCAGTACTTC
cdr3_aa: CASSPGGTAYEQYF

d_call: TRBD1
clone_size: NA
v_call: TRBV6-5
j_call: TRBJ2-7
cdr3_nt: TGTGCCAGCAGGCCCGGGACAGGGTCTATGGAGCAGTACTTC
cdr3_aa: CASRPGTGSMEQYF

d_call: TRBD1
clone_size: once
v_call: TRBV11-2
j_call: TRBJ1-2
cdr3_nt: TGTGCCAGCAGCCCTAGGACAGGGGCGCCCCTTTACTATGGCTACACCTTC
cdr3_aa: CASSPRTGAPLYYGYTF

d_call: NA
clone_size: NA
v_call: TRBV7-2
j_call: TRBJ2-1
cdr3_nt: TGTGCCAGCAGCTTACAGGGGAGCTCCTACAATGAGCAGTTCTTC
cdr3_aa: CASSLQGSSYNEQFF

d_call: TRBD2
clone_size: few
v_call: TRBV18
j_call: TRBJ2-1
cdr3_nt: TGTGCCAGCTCACCACCCGAGCGGGAGTTCAGGGACAATGAGCAGTTCTTC
cdr3_aa: CASSPPEREFRDNEQFF

d_call: TRBD1
clone_size: NA
v_call: TRBV7-9
j_call: TRBJ1-2
cdr3_nt: TGTGCCAGCAGCTTGGGACAGGGAACTAACTATGGCTACACCTTC
cdr3_aa: CASSLGQGTNYGYTF

d_call: TRBD1
clone_size: NA
v_call: TRBV6-5
j_call: TRBJ1-5
cdr3_nt: TGTGCCAGCAGCCGTACAGGGGGCCGTCAGCCCCAGCATTTT
cdr3_aa: CASSRTGGRQPQHF

d_call: TRBD2
clone_size: NA
v_call: TRBV2
j_call: TRBJ2-5
cdr3_nt: TGTGCCAGCAGGCTAGGGACTAGCGGGAAGCAAGAGACCCAGTACTTC
cdr3_aa: CASRLGTSGKQETQYF

d_call: NA
clone_size: NA
v_call: TRBV6-6
j_call: TRBJ2-4
cdr3_nt: TGTGCCAGCAGTCCCGGGACATACGGTCTAGCCAAAAACATTCAGTACTTC
cdr3_aa: CASSPGTYGLAKNIQYF

d_call: NA
clone_size: NA
v_call: TRBV9
j_call: TRBJ2-2
cdr3_nt: TGTGCCAGCAGCGTAGGGCGGAGAGGAACCGGGGAGCTGTTTTTT
cdr3_aa: CASSVGRRGTGELFF

d_call: NA
clone_size: NA
v_call: TRBV24-1
j_call: TRBJ1-5
cdr3_nt: TGTGCCTGGGGGGTTGCCCGCAATCAGCCCCAGCATTTT
cdr3_aa: CAWGVARNQPQHF

d_call: TRBD2
clone_size: NA
v_call: TRBV28
j_call: TRBJ2-7
cdr3_nt: TGTGCCAGCAGTACGCCGACACGACTAGCGGGGTCCTACGAGCAGTACTTC
cdr3_aa: CASSTPTRLAGSYEQYF